Given below is one T cell receptor beta chain in context. Data came from immunoSEQ multiplex PCR; TCRdb stores just in-frame clones and leaves some out. The sample has hundreds of thousands of clones; 70% to 90% are singletons. Germline lookup yields CDR1 MGHRA and CDR2 YSYEKL. Trimming cost V 1 base and J 1 base, with 16 bases left between them. The CDR3 consists of 17 residues. These data are taken from a study of blood T cell repertoires in COVID-19. The V call is TRBV4-1, the J call TRBJ1-2; the D gene is possibly TRBD1 (6 bases). The specimen was PBMCs or T cells enriched from blood (not recorded which). The sequence was obtained from a woman in her 30s who had recovered from COVID-19. The CDR3 sequence: CASSQAFLRTDNYGYTF. In nucleotides, the CDR3 is TGCGCCAGCAGCCAAGCATTTCTAAGGACAGATAACTATGGCTACACCTTC.